Below, 15 T cell receptor beta chains from the same sample are listed, as sequenced in a study of shared clonotypes between healthy human individuals (dated by TCRdb to about 2020). The library was made by the immunoSEQ multiplex PCR assay. TCRdb re-hosts the immuneACCESS table, in-frame sequences only. Its copies lack some clones; in the studies checked, an unresolved V gene accounts for under half of them, and the cause for the rest is not known. The sample table lists roughly 1,100,000 clones, 65% to 80% of them with a count of one. The top ten constitute approximately 1.5% of the sample. Material for sequencing was memory CD4+ T cells sorted from blood. The cell subset or site label corresponds to: CD45RA-negative fraction. These receptors were collected from a man younger than 35 in good health.

J is TRBJ1-5 and V is TRBV9; TRBD1 matches 7 bases. The CDR3 sequence is 17 residues long. V was pared by 5 bases and J by 6 bases, with 17 bases of the junction left unmatched. Germline V gene sequence: CDR1 SGDLS, CDR2 YYNGEE. The CDR3 DNA reads TGTGCCAGCAGTGGTTCCCCACCTACAGGGGTAAGTCAGCCCCAGCATTTT. It encodes CASSGSPPTGVSQPQHF.

The DNA for the CDR3 is TGTGCCAGCAGCAAAGAGAATTCGGACCCTAGCAATCAGCCCCAGCATTTT. Translated: CASSKENSDPSNQPQHF. The chain has TRBV21-1 and TRBJ1-5. TRBV21-1 is reported as a pseudogene. The length of the CDR3 is 17 residues.

A note on this clone: Other DNA sequences in the same sample also yield this CDR3. The chain is built from TRBV18 and TRBJ1-4; maybe TRBD1 (5 bases). Germline CDR1 is KGHSH and CDR2 is LQKENI. The V and J ends lost 6 bases and 2 bases respectively, with 10 bases between them. The CDR3 covers 14 residues. This CDR3 reads CASSPRGTNEKLFF. The DNA of the CDR3 is TGTGCCAGCTCCCCCCGGGGGACTAATGAAAAACTGTTTTTT.

This clone was recorded only once. A much larger clonotype is one base distant, so this may be a read error. This chain joins TRBV7-8 and TRBJ2-5, with 11 bases aligning to TRBD2. The CDR3 extends over 16 amino acids. After removal of 3 bases from V and 4 bases from J, the junction contained 7 bases not matched to a gene. Per germline, CDR1 SGHVS and CDR2 FQNEAQ. CDR3 in amino acids: CASSLGTSGRGETQYF. The CDR3 nucleotides read TGTGCCAGCAGCTTGGGGACTAGCGGAAGGGGAGAGACCCAGTACTTC.

On this clone itself: Other DNA sequences in this sample translate to the same CDR3. The chain has TRBV18 and TRBJ1-5; D not resolved. The CDR3 has 13 amino acids. CDR1 is KGHSH, CDR2 LQKENI, per germline. The germline V and J ends were trimmed by 3 bases and 8 bases, with 11 bases remaining between them. The CDR3 protein is CASSPTEGKPQHF. Here the CDR3 DNA reads TGTGCCAGCTCACCTACAGAAGGGAAGCCCCAGCATTTT.

This chain uses TRBV2 with TRBJ1-6; D not certain. The V gene's germline CDR1 is SNHLY and CDR2 FYNNEI. V was cut by 3 bases and J by 5 bases, with 14 bases left in between. The CDR3 consists of 16 residues. The CDR3 DNA reads TGTGCCAGCAGTGATCGCCGGGCGGAGAATAATTCACCCCTCCACTTT. Its protein is CASSDRRAENNSPLHF.

This chain uses TRBV28 with TRBJ1-1; D may be TRBD1 (5 bases). V shed 5 bases and J shed 5 bases, with 9 bases lying between them. Germline CDR1 reads MDHEN; CDR2 reads SYDVKM. The CDR3 contains 12 residues. The DNA for the CDR3 is TGTGCCAGCAGTCGTCGGGGGACTGAAGCTTTCTTT. This codes for CASSRRGTEAFF.

This sequence joins TRBV5-6 and TRBJ2-3; no firm D call. Per germline, CDR1 SGHDT and CDR2 YYEEEE. Trimming removed 4 bases from V and 3 bases from J, with 9 bases in between. This CDR3 is 13 amino acids long. CDR3 sequence reads: CASSMTLTDTQYF. Written as DNA, the CDR3 is TGTGCCAGCAGCATGACATTGACAGATACGCAGTATTTT.

This clone was picked up a small number of times. The CDR3, as DNA: TGTGCCAGCAGCCGGGGGGGCAGGGGATACGAGCAGTACTTC. Residues: CASSRGGRGYEQYF. The genes are TRBV27 and TRBJ2-7, with TRBD2 matching 8 bases. The V gene end was trimmed by 6 bases and the J gene end by 4 bases; junction bases not matched to a gene: 8. The CDR3 runs to 14 residues. Germline V gene sequence: CDR1 MNHEY, CDR2 SMNVEV (reference sequence).

This clone was recorded a few times. The same CDR3 arises from other DNA sequences in this sample as well. V is TRBV5-1 and J is TRBJ2-2; 10 bases are a match to TRBD1. CDR3 length equals 15 residues. Germline V CDR1 and CDR2: SGHRS, YFSETQ. V shed 3 bases and J 4 bases; nucleotides not matched to a gene: 3. The CDR3 protein is CASSSDRGTTGELFF. CDR3 DNA sequence: TGCGCCAGCAGCTCGGACAGGGGGACCACCGGGGAGCTGTTTTTT.

The chain uses TRBV5-1 and TRBJ2-5, with D unclear. V was trimmed by 3 bases and J by 5 bases, leaving 8 bases between them. The CDR3 spans 12 residues. Germline values: CDR1 SGHRS, CDR2 YFSETQ. CDR3 nucleotide sequence: TGCGCCAGCAGCTATGGTAGGGAGACCCAGTACTTC. It yields the protein CASSYGRETQYF.

This sequence joins TRBV6-1 and TRBJ2-7; D possibly corresponds to TRBD2 (6 bases). V was cut by 2 bases and J by 5 bases, with 7 bases left in between. The CDR3 runs to 12 residues. Germline CDR1 is MNHNS and CDR2 is SASEGT. The chain's CDR3 is CASSERGNEQYF. The CDR3 DNA reads TGTGCCAGCAGTGAACGCGGGAACGAGCAGTACTTC.

A few counts support this clone. This chain links TRBV11-2 with TRBJ2-5; TRBD1 aligns across 7 bases. J lost 3 bases, V lost 1 base, and 11 bases had no gene match. This CDR3 region has 17 residues. Germline assignment: CDR1 SGHAT and CDR2 FQNNGV. CDR3 sequence reads: CASSLGGKNTGEETQYF. CDR3 nucleotide sequence: TGTGCCAGCAGCTTAGGCGGCAAAAACACAGGGGAAGAGACCCAGTACTTC.

This clone was seen a handful of times. This sequence joins TRBV6-4 and TRBJ1-6, with 9 bases aligning to TRBD1. This CDR3 contains 14 residues. The junction had 1 base not matched to a gene; V was cut back by 3 bases and J by 7 bases. Germline CDR1 reads MRHNA; CDR2 reads SNTAGT. CDR3 DNA: TGTGCCAGCAGTGAAGGGACAGGGAATTCACCCCTCCACTTT. The encoded protein is CASSEGTGNSPLHF.

This clone was seen only a few times. The chain uses TRBV7-9 and TRBJ2-3, with D hard to call. The CDR3 sequence is 16 residues long. V was cut by 5 bases and J by 0 bases, with 15 bases left in between. Looked up from germline, CDR1 is SEHNR and CDR2 is FQNEAQ (reference sequence). CDR3 region: CASSRETVSSTDTQYF. For the CDR3, the DNA is TGTGCCAGCAGCAGAGAGACGGTATCTAGCACAGATACGCAGTATTTT.